This TCR beta chain stems from a study of blood T cell repertoires in COVID-19. As for the study in general: PBMCs, B-cell-depleted T cells, or T cells provided the cDNA or gDNA that made up the material.

Here immunoSEQ multiplex PCR was the method, and the copy in TCRdb shows in-frame clones only, minus some. The sample consists of 200,000 to 250,000 clones, around 90% of them appearing once. V was clipped by 5 bases and J by 0 bases, with 13 bases between them. Germline assignment: CDR1 KGHDR and CDR2 SFDVKD. The CDR3 length is 17 residues. The chain joins TRBV24-1 to TRBJ2-6, with D tentatively TRBD2 (5 bases). This TCR came from a woman aged 25 to 39 who had been exposed to COVID-19. What was sequenced was PBMCs or T cells enriched from blood (not recorded which). The CDR3: CATSGVLGPSGANVLTF. CDR3 sequence (DNA): TGTGCCACCAGTGGGGTACTAGGGCCCTCTGGGGCCAACGTCCTGACTTTC.